This entry describes one TCR beta chain. Its antigen remains unidentified. The data are from a study of cytomegalovirus exposure and HLA in healthy donors. The CDR3 is made up of 12 amino acids. Germline-derived CDR1 and CDR2 are MDHEN and SYDVKM. V gave up 6 bases and J gave up 8 bases, with 11 bases separating them. The study ran its PCR with 60 Vbeta and 13 Jbeta primers. The protocol was immunoSEQ multiplex PCR, while the TCRdb copy is restricted to in-frame clones and leaves out a portion. The table lists approximately 100,000 clones, roughly 66% of them singletons. Broader study findings: Roughly uniform depth of sequencing across donors was assumed in presence/absence analyses.

The rearrangement uses TRBV28 and TRBJ2-1; D ambiguous. This receptor was identified in a woman aged 45 to 65 in good health and CMV-seronegative. Source material: PBMCs. CDR3 nucleotide sequence: TGTGCCAGCAGAGCGCTAGTGTATGAGCAGTTCTTC. Its protein product is CASRALVYEQFF.